This T cell receptor (beta chain) was captured by sequencing in a study of beta chain features in type 1 diabetes. Study details: Sorted cells examined across all samples numbered around 99,000,000.

Per germline, CDR1 SGHAT and CDR2 FQNNGV. This CDR3 is built from 15 residues. The ends were cut back, 2 bases at V and 5 bases at J, with 12 bases in the middle. A word on this clone: Its antigen remains unknown.

Purity above 95% was achieved in all sorted populations. Expressed TCRB transcripts were sequenced because the isolated RNA had all been reverse transcribed beforehand. Clones were read by immunoSEQ multiplex PCR, and TCRdb kept only the in-frame ones, dropping some. The table records around 40,000 clones, about 68% of them present only once. Notes on the study in general: The cDNA sequencing approach could over-represent high-TCR-expressing cells. All four CD4+ subsets of Type 1 diabetes patients contained TCRB CDR3s that were moderately but significantly shorter.

Sequenced material: Tregs from blood. The sequence was obtained from a man aged 25-45 years with type 1 diabetes. Some clones in this sample may be carry-over from other donors' samples. This sequence joins TRBV11-2 and TRBJ2-2; a possible D gene is TRBD1 (6 bases). CDR3 amino acids: CASSLKGGRTGELFF. Here the CDR3 DNA reads TGTGCCAGCAGCTTAAAAGGGGGTAGGACCGGGGAGCTGTTTTTT.